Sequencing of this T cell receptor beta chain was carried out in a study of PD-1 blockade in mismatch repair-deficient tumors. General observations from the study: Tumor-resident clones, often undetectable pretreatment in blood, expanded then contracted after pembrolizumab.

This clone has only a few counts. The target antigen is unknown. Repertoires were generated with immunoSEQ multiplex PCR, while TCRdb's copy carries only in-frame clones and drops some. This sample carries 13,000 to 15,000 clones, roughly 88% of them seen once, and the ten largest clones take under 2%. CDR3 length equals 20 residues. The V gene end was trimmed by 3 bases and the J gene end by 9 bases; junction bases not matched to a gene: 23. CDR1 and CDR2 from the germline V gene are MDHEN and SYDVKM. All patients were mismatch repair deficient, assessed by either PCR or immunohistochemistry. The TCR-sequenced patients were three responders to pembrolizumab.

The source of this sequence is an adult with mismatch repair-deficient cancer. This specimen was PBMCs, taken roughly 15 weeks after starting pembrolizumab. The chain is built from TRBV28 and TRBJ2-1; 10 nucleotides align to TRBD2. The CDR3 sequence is CASSFEFQREGLEVSREQFF. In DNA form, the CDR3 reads TGTGCCAGCAGTTTCGAGTTCCAGCGGGAGGGCCTAGAGGTGTCTCGTGAGCAGTTCTTC.